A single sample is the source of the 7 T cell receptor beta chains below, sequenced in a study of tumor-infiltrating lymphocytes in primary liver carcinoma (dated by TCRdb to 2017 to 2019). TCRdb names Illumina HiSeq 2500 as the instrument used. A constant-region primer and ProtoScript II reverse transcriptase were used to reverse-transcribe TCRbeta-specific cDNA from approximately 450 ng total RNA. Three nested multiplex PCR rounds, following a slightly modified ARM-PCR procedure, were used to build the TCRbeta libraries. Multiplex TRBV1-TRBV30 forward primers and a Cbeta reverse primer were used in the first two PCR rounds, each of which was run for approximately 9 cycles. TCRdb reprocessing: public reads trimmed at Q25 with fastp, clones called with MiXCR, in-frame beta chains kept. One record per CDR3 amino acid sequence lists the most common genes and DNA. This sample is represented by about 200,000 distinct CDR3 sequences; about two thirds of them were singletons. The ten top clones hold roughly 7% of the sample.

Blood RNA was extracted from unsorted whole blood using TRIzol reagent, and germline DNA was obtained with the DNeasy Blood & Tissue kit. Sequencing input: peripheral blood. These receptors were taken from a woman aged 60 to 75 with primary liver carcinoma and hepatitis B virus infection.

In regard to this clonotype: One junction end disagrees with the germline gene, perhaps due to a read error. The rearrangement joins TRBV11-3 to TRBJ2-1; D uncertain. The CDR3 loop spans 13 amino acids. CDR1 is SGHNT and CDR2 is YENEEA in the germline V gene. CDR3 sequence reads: CTSCASSYNEQFF. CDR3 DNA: TGTACCAGCTGCGCTAGCTCCTACAATGAGCAGTTCTTC.

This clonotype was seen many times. The CDR3 DNA reads TGCGCCAGCCGGCGAGCGGGCCTCCCCCAGTACTTC. Its protein is CASRRAGLPQYF. This chain connects TRBV10-2 to TRBJ2-7, with a weak D call TRBD2 (6 bases). Trimming cost V 8 bases and J 10 bases, with 18 bases left between them. CDR1 is WSHSY, CDR2 SAAADI, per germline. The CDR3 sequence is 12 residues long.

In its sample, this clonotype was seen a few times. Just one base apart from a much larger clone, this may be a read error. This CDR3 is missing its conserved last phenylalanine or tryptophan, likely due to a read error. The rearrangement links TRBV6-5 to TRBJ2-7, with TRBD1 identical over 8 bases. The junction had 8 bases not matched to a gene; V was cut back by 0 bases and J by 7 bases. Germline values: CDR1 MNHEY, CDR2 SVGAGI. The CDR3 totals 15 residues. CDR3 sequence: CASSYSIQGAWEQYS. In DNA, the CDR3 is TGTGCCAGCAGTTACTCGATTCAGGGGGCTTGGGAGCAGTACTCC.

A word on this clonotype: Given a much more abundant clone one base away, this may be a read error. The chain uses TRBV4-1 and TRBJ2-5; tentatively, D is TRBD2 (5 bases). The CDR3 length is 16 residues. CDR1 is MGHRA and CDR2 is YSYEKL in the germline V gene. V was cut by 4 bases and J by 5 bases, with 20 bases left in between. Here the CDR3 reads CASSPREARGKETQYF. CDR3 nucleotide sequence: TGCGCCAGCAGCCCCCGTGAGGCTAGAGGGAAGGAGACCCAGTACTTC.

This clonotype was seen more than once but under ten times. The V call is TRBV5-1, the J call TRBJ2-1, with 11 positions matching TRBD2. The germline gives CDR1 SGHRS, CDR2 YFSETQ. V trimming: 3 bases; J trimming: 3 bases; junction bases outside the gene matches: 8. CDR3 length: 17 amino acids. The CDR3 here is CASSSRITSGSYNEQFF. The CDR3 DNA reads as TGCGCCAGCAGCTCCAGAATTACTAGCGGGAGCTACAATGAGCAGTTCTTC.

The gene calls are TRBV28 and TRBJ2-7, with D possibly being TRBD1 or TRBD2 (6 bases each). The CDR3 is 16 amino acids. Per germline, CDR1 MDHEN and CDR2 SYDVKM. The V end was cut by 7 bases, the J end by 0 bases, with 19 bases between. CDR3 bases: TGTGCCAGCACTTATGGGGGGCAGTGGAGCTCCTACGAGCAGTACTTC. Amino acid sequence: CASTYGGQWSSYEQYF.

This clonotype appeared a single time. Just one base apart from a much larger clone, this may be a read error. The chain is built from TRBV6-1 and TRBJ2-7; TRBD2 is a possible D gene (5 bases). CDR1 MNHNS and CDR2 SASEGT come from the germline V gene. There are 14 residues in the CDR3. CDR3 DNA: TGTGCCAGCAGGAAGCAACGGGGTGCCTACGAGCACTACTTC. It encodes CASRKQRGAYEHYF.